The clone carrying this T cell receptor beta chain was counted at least ten times. The antigen is unknown. The CDR3 contains 19 residues. Germline V gene lookup returns CDR1 LNHNV and CDR2 YYDKDF (reference sequence). The V gene end was trimmed by 0 bases and the J gene end by 0 bases; junction bases not matched to a gene: 7. This record belongs to a study of breast tumors, draining lymph nodes, adjacent tissues. Study-wide findings and caveats: Tumor repertoires ranked between lymph nodes and nontumor tissue in diversity, with V and J gene preferences. Findings are consistent with lymph node origin and intratumoral expansion of most tumor T cells.

TCRdb re-called the multiplex PCR reads with MiXCR, one entry per CDR3 protein. This table has about 150,000 distinct CDR3 sequences, approximately 20% appearing once. Axillary draining lymph nodes of breast cancer patients supplied the node samples. Source material: axillary lymph node tissue. This receptor was obtained from a female donor with breast cancer. Some clones in this sample may be carry-over from other donors' samples. This rearrangement joins TRBV15 to TRBJ2-6; 8 bases line up with TRBD1. CDR3 nucleotide sequence: TGTGCCACCAGCAGAGATCGTGGGACAGGCGTCTCTGGGGCCAACGTCCTGACTTTC. Its translation: CATSRDRGTGVSGANVLTF.